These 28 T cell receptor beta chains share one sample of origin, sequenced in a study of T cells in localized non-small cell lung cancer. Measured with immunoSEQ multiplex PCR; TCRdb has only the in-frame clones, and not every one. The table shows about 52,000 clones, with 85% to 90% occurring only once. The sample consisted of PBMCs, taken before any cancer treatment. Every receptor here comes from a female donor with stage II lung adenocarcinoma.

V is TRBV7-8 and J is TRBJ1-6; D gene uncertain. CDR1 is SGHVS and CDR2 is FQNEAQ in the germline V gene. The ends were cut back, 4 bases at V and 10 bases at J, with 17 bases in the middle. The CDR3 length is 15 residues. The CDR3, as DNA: TGTGCCAGCAGCTCCGGTCGGTACCTGAACTCACCCCTCCACTTT. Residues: CASSSGRYLNSPLHF.

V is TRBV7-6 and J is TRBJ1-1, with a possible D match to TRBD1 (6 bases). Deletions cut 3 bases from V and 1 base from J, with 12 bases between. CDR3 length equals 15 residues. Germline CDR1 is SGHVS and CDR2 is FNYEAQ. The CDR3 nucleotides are TGTGCCAGCAGCTTTAACACAGGGAGGAACACTGAAGCTTTCTTT. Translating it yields CASSFNTGRNTEAFF. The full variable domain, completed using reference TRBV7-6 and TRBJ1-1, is GAGVSQSPRYKVTKRGQDVALRCDPISGHVSLYWYRQALGQGPEFLTYFNYEAQQDKSGLPNDRFSAERPEGSISTLTIQRTEQRDSAMYRCASSFNTGRNTEAFFGQGTRLTVV.

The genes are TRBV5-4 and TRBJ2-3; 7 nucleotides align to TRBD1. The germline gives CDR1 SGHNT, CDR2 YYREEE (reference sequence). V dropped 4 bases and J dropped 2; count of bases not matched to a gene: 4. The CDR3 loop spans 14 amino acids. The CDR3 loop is CASSVGTDTDTQYF. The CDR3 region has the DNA TGTGCCAGCAGCGTAGGGACAGACACAGATACGCAGTATTTT. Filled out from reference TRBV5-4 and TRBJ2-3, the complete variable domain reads ETGVTQSPTHLIKTRGQQVTLRCSSQSGHNTVSWYQQALGQGPQFIFQYYREEENGRGNFPPRFSGLQFPNYSSELNVNALELDDSALYLCASSVGTDTDTQYFGPGTRLTVL.

CDR3 sequence: CASRFRDTSYEQYF. The CDR3, as DNA: TGCGCCAGCAGGTTCCGGGACACATCCTACGAGCAGTACTTC. This sequence joins TRBV5-1 and TRBJ2-5; a weak D match, TRBD1 (6 bases). The DNA matches TRBJ2-7 better at its end, which makes the J call doubtful. CDR3 size: 14 residues. Germline values: CDR1 SGHRS, CDR2 YFSETQ.

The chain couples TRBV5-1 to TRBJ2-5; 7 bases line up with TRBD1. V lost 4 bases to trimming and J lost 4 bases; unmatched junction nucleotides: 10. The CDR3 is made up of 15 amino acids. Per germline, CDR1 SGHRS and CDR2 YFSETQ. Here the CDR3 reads CASSPEETGIETQYF. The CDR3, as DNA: TGCGCCAGCAGCCCTGAAGAGACAGGGATAGAGACCCAGTACTTC. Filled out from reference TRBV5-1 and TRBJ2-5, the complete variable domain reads KAGVTQTPRYLIKTRGQQVTLSCSPISGHRSVSWYQQTPGQGLQFLFEYFSETQRNKGNFPGRFSGRQFSNSRSEMNVSTLELGDSALYLCASSPEETGIETQYFGPGTRLLVL.

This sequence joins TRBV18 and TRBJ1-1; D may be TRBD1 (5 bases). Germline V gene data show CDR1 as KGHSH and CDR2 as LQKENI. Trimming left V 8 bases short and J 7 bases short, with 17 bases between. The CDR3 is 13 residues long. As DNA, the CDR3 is TGTGCCAGCGCGATTGGGGCCGACATTGAAGCTTTCTTT. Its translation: CASAIGADIEAFF.

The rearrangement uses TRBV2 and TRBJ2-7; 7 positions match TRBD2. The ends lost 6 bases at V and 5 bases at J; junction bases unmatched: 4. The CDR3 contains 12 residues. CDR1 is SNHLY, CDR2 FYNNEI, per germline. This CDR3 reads CASRPREDEQYF. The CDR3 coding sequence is TGTGCCAGCAGACCCCGGGAGGACGAGCAGTACTTC.

This CDR3 reads CASSLGQGVYGYTF. Here the CDR3 DNA reads TGCGCCAGCAGCTTAGGACAGGGGGTCTATGGCTACACCTTC. V is TRBV5-1 and J is TRBJ1-2, with TRBD1 matching over 10 bases. V lost 2 bases and J lost 4; bases outside the gene matches: 2. The CDR3 is 14 residues long. CDR1 SGHRS and CDR2 YFSETQ come from the germline V gene.

The CDR3 DNA is TGTGCCAGCAGCTCCGGACAGGAGAAGTGGGCAACGGTATTCTATGGCTACACCTTC. Protein sequence: CASSSGQEKWATVFYGYTF. The V and J genes are TRBV7-9 and TRBJ1-2; 7 bases match TRBD1. Germline V gives CDR1 SEHNR, CDR2 FQNEAQ (reference sequence). After removal of 4 bases from V and 4 bases from J, the junction contained 21 bases not matched to a gene. CDR3 length equals 19 residues.

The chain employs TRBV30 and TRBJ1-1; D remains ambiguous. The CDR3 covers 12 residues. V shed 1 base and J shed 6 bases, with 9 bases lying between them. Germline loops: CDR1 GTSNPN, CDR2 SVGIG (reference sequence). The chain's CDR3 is CAWSESSAEAFF. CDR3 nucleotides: TGTGCCTGGAGTGAAAGTAGCGCTGAAGCTTTCTTT.

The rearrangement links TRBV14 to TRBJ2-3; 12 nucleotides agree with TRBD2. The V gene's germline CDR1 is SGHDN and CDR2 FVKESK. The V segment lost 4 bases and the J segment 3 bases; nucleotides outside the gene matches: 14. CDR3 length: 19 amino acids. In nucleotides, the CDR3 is TGTGCCAGCAGCCGCAGTTATCGCGGACTAGCGGGGAGGACAGATACGCAGTATTTT. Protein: CASSRSYRGLAGRTDTQYF.

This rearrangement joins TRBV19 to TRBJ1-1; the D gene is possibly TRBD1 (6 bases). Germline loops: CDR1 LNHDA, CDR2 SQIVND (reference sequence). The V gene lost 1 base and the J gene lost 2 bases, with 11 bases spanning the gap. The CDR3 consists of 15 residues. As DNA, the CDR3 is TGTGCCAGTAGTATAGGGGGGCTGCTAAACACTGAAGCTTTCTTT. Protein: CASSIGGLLNTEAFF.

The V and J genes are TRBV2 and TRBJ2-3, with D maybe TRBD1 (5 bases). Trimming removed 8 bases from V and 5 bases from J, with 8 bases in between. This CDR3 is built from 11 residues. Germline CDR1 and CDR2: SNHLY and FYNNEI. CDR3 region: CASDRQDTQYF. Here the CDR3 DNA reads TGTGCCAGCGACAGACAAGATACGCAGTATTTT.

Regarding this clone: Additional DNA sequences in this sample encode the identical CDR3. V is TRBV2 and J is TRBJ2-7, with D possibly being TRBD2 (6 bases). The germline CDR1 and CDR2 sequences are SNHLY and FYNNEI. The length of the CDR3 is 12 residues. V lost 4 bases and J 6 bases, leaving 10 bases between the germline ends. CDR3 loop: CASSGDSGEQYF. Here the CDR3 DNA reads TGTGCCAGCAGTGGAGATAGCGGCGAGCAGTACTTC.

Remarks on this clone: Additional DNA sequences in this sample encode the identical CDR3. The CDR3 spells CASRDGAGGVDEQFF. In DNA form, the CDR3 reads TGTGCCAGCAGAGACGGGGCGGGGGGGGTTGATGAGCAGTTCTTC. This chain uses TRBV2 with TRBJ2-1, with 9 bases matching TRBD2. Losses at the gene ends were 6 bases for V and 8 bases for J; bases not matched to a gene: 11. In germline, CDR1 is SNHLY, CDR2 FYNNEI. This CDR3 is built from 15 residues.

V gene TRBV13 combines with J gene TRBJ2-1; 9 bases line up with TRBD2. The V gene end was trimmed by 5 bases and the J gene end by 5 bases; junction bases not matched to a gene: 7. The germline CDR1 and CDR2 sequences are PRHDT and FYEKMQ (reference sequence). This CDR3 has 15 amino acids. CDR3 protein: CASSPRGGPNNEQFF. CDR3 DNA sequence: TGTGCCAGCAGCCCGCGGGGGGGCCCGAACAATGAGCAGTTCTTC.

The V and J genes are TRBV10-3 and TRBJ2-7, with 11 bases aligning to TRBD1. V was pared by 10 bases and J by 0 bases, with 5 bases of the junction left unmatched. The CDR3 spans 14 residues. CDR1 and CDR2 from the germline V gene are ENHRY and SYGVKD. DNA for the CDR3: TGTGCCACGACGGGGACAGGGGGCTCCTACGAGCAGTACTTC. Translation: CATTGTGGSYEQYF.

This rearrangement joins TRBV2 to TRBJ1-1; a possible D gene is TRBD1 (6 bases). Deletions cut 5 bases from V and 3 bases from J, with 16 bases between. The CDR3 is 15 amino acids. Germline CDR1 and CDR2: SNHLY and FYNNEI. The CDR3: CASSKTQGLHTEAFF. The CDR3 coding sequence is TGTGCCAGCAGTAAGACACAGGGATTACACACTGAAGCTTTCTTT.

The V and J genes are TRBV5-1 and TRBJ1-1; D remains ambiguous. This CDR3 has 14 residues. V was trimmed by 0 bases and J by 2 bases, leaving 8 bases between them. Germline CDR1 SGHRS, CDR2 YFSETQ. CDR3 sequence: CASSLVLGNTEAFF. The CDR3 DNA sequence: TGCGCCAGCAGCTTGGTTTTGGGAAACACTGAAGCTTTCTTT.

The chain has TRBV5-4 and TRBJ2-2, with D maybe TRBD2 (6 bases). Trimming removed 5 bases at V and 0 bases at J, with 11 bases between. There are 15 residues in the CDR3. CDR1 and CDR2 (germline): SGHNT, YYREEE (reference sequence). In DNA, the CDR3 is TGTGCCAGCAGGCAGGGCGGGGCGAACACCGGGGAGCTGTTTTTT. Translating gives CASRQGGANTGELFF.

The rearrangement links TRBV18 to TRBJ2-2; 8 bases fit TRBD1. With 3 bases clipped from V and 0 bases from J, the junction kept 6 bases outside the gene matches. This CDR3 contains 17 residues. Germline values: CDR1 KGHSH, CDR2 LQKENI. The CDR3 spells CASSPRTGTSNTGELFF. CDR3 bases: TGTGCCAGCTCACCGCGGACAGGGACCTCGAACACCGGGGAGCTGTTTTTT.

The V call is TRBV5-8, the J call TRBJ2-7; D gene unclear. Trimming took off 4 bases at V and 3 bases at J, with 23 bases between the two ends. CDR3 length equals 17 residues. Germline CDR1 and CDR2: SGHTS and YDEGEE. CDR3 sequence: CASSPLIPPPGRYEQYF. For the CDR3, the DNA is TGTGCCAGCAGCCCCTTAATTCCTCCCCCCGGACGCTACGAGCAGTACTTC.

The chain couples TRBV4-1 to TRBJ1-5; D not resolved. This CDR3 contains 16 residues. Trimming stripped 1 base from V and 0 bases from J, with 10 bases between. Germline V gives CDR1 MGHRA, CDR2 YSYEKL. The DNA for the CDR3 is TGCGCCAGCAGCCAAGTTGCCGGCCGTAGCAATCAGCCCCAGCATTTT. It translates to CASSQVAGRSNQPQHF.

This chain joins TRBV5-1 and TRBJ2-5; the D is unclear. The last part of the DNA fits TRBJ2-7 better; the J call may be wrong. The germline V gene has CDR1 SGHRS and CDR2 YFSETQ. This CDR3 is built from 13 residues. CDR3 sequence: CASSLDVYYEQYF. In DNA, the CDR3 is TGCGCCAGCAGCTTAGACGTATACTACGAGCAGTACTTC.

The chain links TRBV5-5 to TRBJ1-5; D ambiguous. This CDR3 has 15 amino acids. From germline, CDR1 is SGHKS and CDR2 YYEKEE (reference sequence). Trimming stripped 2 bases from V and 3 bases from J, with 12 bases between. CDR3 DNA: TGTGCCAGCAGCTTAGAGAATATTGCCAATCAGCCCCAGCATTTT. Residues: CASSLENIANQPQHF.

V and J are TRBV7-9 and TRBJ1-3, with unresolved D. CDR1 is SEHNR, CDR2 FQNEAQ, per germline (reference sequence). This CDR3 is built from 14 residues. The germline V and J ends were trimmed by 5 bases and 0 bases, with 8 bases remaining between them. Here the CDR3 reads CASSPLLSGNTIYF. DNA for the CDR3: TGTGCCAGCAGCCCTCTTCTCTCTGGAAACACCATATATTTT.

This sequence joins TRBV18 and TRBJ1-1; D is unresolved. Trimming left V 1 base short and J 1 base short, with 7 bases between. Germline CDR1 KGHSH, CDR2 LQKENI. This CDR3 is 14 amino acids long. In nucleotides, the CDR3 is TGTGCCAGCTCACCACAGTCAGGGAACACTGAAGCTTTCTTT. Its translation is CASSPQSGNTEAFF.

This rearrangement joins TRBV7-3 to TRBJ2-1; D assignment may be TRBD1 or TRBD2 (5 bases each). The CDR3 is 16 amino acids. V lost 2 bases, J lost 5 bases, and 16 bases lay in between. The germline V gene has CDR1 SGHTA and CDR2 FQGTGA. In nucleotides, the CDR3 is TGTGCCAGCAGCTTATCCCGGGACGCTGGGAACAATGAGCAGTTCTTC. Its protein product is CASSLSRDAGNNEQFF.